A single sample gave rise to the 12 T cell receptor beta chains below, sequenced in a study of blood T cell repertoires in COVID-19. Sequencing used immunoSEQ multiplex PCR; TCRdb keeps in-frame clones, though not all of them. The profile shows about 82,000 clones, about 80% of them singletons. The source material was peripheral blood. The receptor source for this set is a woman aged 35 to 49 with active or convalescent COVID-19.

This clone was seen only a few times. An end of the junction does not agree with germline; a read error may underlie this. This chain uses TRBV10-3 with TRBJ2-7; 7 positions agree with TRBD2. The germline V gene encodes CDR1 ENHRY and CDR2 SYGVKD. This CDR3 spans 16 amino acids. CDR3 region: CAISEVHAGVSDEQYF. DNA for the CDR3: TGTGCCATCAGTGAGGTTCATGCGGGAGTCTCCGACGAGCAGTACTTC.

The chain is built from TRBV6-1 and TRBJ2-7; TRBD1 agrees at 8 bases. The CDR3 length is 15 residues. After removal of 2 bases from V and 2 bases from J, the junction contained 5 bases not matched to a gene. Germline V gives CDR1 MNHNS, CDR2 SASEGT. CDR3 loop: CASSELGQGPYEQYF. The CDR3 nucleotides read TGTGCCAGCAGTGAACTAGGACAGGGCCCCTACGAGCAGTACTTC.

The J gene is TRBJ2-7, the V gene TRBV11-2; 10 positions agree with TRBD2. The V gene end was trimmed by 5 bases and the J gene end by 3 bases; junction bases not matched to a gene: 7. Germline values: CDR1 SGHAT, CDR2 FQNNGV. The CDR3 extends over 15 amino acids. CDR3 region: CASSQDLAGDYEQYF. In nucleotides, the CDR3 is TGTGCCAGCAGCCAAGATCTAGCGGGGGACTACGAGCAGTACTTC.

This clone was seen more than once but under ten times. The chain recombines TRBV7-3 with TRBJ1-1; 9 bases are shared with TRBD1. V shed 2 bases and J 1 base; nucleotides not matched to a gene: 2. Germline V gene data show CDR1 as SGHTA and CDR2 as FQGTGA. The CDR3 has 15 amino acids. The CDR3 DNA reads TGTGCCAGCAGCTTATGGGGACAGGGGAACACTGAAGCTTTCTTT. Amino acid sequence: CASSLWGQGNTEAFF.

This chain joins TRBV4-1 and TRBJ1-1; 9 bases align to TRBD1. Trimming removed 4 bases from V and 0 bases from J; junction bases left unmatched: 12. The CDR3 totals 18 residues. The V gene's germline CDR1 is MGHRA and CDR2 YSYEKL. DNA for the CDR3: TGCGCCAGCAGCCTTACCCGGGGGACAGGGACCATGAACACTGAAGCTTTCTTT. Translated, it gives CASSLTRGTGTMNTEAFF.

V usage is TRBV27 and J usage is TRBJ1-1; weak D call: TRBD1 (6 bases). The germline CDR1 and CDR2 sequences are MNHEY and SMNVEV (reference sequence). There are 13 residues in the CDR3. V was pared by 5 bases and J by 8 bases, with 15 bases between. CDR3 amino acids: CASSGRGGPEAFF. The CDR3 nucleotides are TGTGCCAGCAGTGGCCGGGGGGGGCCGGAAGCTTTCTTT.

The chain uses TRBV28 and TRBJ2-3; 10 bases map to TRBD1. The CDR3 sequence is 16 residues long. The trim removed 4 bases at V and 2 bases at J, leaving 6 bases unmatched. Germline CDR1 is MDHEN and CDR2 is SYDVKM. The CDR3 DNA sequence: TGTGCCAGCAGTTCGACAGGGGGCGCGGACACAGATACGCAGTATTTT. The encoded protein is CASSSTGGADTDTQYF.

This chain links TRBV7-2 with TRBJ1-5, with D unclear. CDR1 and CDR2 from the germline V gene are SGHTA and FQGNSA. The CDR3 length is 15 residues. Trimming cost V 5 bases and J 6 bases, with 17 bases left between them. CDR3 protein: CASSPTYSSGQPQHF. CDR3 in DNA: TGTGCCAGCAGCCCTACTTACTCGAGCGGTCAGCCCCAGCATTTT. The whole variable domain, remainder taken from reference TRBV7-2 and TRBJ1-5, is GAGVSQSPSNKVTEKGKDVELRCDPISGHTALYWYRQSLGQGLEFLIYFQGNSAPDKSGLPSDRFSAERTGGSVSTLTIQRTQQEDSAVYLCASSPTYSSGQPQHFGDGTRLSIL.

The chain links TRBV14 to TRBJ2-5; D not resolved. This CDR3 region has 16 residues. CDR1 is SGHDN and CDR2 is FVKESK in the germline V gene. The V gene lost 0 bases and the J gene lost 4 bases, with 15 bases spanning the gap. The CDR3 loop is CASSQDWRSDRETQYF. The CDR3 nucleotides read TGTGCCAGCAGCCAAGATTGGAGAAGCGATAGAGAGACCCAGTACTTC.

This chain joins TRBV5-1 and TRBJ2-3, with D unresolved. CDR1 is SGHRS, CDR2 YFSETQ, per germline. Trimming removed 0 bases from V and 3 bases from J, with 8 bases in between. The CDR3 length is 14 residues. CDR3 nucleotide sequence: TGCGCCAGCAGCTTGGGTGGGCCAACAGATACGCAGTATTTT. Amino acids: CASSLGGPTDTQYF.

This CDR3 reads CASSLVRRDRDRMNTEAFF. As DNA, the CDR3 is TGTGCCAGCAGCTTAGTCCGCCGGGACAGGGACCGGATGAACACTGAAGCTTTCTTT. V and J are TRBV13 and TRBJ1-1, with TRBD1 identical over 9 bases. The CDR3 covers 19 residues. Trimming at V came to 1 base and at J to 0 bases, leaving 12 bases not matched to a gene. Germline V gene data show CDR1 as PRHDT and CDR2 as FYEKMQ (reference sequence).

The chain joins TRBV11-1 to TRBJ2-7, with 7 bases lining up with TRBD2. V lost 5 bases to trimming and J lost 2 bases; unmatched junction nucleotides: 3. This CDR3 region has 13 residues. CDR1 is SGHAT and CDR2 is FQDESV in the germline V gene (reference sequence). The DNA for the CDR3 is TGTGCCAGCAGCCGCGGGGGACCCTACGAGCAGTACTTC. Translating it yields CASSRGGPYEQYF.